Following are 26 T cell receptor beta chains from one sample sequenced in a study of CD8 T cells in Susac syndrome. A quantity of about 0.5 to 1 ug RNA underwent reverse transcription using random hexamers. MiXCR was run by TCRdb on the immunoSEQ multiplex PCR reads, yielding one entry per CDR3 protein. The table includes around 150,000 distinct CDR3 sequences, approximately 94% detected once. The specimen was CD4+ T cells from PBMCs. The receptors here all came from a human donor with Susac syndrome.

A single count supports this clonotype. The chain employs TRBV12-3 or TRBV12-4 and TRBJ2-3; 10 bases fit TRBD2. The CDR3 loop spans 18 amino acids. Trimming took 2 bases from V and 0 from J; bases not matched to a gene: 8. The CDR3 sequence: CASSLSSGGGSSTDTQYF. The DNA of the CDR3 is TGTGCCAGCAGTTTATCTAGCGGGGGAGGATCTAGCACAGATACGCAGTATTTT.

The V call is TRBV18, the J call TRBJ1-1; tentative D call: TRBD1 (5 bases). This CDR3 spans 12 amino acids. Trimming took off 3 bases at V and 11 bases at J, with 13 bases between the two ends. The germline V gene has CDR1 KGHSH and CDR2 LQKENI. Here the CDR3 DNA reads TGTGCCAGCTCACCGGGGGACCGCGGGGCTTTCTTT. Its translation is CASSPGDRGAFF.

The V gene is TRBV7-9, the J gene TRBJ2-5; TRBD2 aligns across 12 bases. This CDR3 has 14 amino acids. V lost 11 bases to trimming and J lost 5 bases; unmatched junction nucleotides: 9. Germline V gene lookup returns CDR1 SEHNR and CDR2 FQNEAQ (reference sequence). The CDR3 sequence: CADATSGSGETQYF. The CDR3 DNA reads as TGTGCCGACGCGACTAGCGGGAGCGGGGAGACCCAGTACTTC.

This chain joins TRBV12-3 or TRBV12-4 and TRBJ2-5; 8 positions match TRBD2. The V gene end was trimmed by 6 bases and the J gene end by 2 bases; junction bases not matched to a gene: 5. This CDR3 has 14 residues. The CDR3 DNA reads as TGTGCCAGCAGCAGGACTAGCTTACAAGAGACCCAGTACTTC. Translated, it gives CASSRTSLQETQYF.

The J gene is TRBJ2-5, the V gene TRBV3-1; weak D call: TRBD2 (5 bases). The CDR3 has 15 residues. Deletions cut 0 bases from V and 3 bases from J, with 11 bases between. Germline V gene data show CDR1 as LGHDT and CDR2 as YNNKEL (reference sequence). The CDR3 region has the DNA TGTGCCAGCAGCCAAGATCTTACGGGGAAAGAGACCCAGTACTTC. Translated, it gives CASSQDLTGKETQYF.

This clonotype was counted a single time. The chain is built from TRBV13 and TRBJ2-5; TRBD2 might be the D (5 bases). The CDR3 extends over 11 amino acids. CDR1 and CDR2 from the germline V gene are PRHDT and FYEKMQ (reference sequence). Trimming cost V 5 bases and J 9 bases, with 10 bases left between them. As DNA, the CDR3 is TGTGCCAGCAGCCTCCTCGGGGCCCAGTACTTC. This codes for CASSLLGAQYF.

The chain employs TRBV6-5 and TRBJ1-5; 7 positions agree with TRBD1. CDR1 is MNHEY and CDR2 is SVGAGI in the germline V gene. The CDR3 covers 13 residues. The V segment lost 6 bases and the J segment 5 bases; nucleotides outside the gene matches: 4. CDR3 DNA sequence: TGTGCCAGCAGGCAGGGGGAACATCAGCCCCAGCATTTT. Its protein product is CASRQGEHQPQHF.

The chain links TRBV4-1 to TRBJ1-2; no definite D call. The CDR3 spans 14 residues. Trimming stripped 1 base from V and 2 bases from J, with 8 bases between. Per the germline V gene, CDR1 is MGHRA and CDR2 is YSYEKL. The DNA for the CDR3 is TGCGCCAGCAGCCAAGGGACGGGGAACTATGGCTACACCTTC. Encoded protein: CASSQGTGNYGYTF.

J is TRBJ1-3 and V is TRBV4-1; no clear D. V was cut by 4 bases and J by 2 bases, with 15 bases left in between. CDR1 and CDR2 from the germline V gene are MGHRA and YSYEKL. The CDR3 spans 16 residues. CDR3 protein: CASSLGVSAAGNTIYF. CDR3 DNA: TGCGCCAGCAGCCTAGGCGTGAGTGCGGCTGGAAACACCATATATTTT.

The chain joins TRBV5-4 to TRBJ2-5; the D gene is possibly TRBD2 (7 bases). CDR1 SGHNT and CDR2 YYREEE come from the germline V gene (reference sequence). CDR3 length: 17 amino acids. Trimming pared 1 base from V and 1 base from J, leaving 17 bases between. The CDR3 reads CASSLIDWRGPQETQYF. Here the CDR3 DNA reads TGTGCCAGCAGCTTGATAGACTGGCGGGGGCCCCAAGAGACCCAGTACTTC.

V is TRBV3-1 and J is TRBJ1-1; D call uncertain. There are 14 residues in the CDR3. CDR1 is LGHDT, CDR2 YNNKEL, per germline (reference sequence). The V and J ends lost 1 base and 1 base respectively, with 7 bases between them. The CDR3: CASSQGSENTEAFF. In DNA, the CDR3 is TGTGCCAGCAGCCAAGGATCTGAGAACACTGAAGCTTTCTTT.

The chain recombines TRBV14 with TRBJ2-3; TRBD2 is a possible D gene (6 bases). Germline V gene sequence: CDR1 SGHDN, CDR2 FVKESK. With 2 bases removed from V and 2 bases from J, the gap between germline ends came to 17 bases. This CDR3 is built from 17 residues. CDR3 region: CASSQSFSAGSTDTQYF. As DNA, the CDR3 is TGTGCCAGCAGCCAAAGTTTTTCGGCGGGGTCCACAGATACGCAGTATTTT.

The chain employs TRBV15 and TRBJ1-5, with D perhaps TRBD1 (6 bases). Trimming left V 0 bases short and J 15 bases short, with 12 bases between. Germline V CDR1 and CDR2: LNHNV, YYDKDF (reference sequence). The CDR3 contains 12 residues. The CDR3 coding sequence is TGTGCCACCAGCAGAGATGCTGGGACAAGGCATTTT. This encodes CATSRDAGTRHF.

CDR3 sequence: CSVGADNSNQPQHF. The DNA for the CDR3 is TGCAGCGTTGGCGCGGACAATAGCAATCAGCCCCAGCATTTT. V gene TRBV29-1 combines with J gene TRBJ1-5; D possibly corresponds to TRBD1 (5 bases). From germline, CDR1 is SQVTM and CDR2 ANQGSEA. V lost 4 bases, J lost 0 bases, and 10 bases lay in between. CDR3 length: 14 amino acids.

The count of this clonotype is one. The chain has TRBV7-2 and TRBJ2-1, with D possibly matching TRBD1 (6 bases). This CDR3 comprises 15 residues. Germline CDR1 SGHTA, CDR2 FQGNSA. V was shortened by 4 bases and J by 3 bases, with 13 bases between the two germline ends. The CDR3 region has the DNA TGTGCCAGCAGCTCCGACGGACAGTTCTACAATGAGCAGTTCTTC. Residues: CASSSDGQFYNEQFF. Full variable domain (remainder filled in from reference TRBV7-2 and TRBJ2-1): GAGVSQSPSNKVTEKGKDVELRCDPISGHTALYWYRQSLGQGLEFLIYFQGNSAPDKSGLPSDRFSAERTGGSVSTLTIQRTQQEDSAVYLCASSSDGQFYNEQFFGPGTRLTVL.

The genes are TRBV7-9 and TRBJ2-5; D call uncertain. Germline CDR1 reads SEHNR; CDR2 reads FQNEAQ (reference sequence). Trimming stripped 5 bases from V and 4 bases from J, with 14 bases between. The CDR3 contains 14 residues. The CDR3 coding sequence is TGTGCCAGCAGCCGACTGTTGGAGATAGAGACCCAGTACTTC. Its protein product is CASSRLLEIETQYF.

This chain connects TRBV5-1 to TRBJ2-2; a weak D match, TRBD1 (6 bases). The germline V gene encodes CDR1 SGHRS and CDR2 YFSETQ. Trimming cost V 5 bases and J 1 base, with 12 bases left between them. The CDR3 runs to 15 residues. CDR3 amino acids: CASRTGHRNTGELFF. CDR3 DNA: TGCGCCAGCAGGACGGGACATCGGAACACCGGGGAGCTGTTTTTT.

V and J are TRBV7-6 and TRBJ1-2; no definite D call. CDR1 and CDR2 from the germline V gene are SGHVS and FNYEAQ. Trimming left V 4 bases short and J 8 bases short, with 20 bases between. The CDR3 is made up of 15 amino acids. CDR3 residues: CASSSLDRSLGGYTF. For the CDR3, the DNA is TGTGCCAGCAGCTCACTGGACCGCTCCCTGGGCGGCTACACCTTC.

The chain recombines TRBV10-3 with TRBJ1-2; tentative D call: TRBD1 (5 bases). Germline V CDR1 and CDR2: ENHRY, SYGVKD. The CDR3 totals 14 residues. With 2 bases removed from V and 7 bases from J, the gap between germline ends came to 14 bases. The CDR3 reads CAISEAQGPRGYTF. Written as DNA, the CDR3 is TGTGCCATCAGTGAGGCCCAGGGTCCCCGTGGCTACACCTTC.

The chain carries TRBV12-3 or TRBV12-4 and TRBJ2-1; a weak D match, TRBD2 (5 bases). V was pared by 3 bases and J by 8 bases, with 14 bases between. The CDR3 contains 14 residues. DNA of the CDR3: TGTGCCAGCAGTTTTGGTGGGAGTAGTGATGAGCAGTTCTTC. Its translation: CASSFGGSSDEQFF.

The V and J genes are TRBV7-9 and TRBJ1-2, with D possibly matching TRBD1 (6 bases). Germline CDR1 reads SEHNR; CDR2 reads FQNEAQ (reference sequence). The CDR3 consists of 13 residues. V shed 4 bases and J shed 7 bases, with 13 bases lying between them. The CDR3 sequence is CASSSPDRSGYTF. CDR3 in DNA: TGTGCCAGCAGCTCACCCGACAGGTCTGGCTACACCTTC.

The CDR3 region has the DNA TGTGCCAGCAGCTTATTAGCGGGGGCCTCCTACGAGCAGTACTTC. The encoded protein is CASSLLAGASYEQYF. This rearrangement joins TRBV7-2 to TRBJ2-7, with 9 bases lining up with TRBD2. Germline V gene sequence: CDR1 SGHTA, CDR2 FQGNSA. The CDR3 loop spans 15 amino acids. The ends lost 2 bases at V and 0 bases at J; junction bases unmatched: 2.

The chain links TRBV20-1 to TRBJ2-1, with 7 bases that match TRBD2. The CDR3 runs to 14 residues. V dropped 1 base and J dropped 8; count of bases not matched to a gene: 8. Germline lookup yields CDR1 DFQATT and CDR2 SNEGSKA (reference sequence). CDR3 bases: TGCAGTGCTAGAGGACTAGCCGGTTTGGATGAGCAGTTCTTC. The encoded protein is CSARGLAGLDEQFF.

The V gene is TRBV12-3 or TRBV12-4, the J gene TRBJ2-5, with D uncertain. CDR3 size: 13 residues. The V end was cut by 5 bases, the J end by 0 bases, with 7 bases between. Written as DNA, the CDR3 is TGTGCCAGCAGTCCCCCCGACCAAGAGACCCAGTACTTC. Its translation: CASSPPDQETQYF.

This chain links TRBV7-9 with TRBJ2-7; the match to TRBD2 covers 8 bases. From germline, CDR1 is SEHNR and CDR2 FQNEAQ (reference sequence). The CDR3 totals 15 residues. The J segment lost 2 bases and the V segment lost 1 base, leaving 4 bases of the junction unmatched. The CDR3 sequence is CASSLEAGEAYEQYF. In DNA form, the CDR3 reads TGTGCCAGCAGCTTAGAAGCGGGGGAAGCCTACGAGCAGTACTTC.

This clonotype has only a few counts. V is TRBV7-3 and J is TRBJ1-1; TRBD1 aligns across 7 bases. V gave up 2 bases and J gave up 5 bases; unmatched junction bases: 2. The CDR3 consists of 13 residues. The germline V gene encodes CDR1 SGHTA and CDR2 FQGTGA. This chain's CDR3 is CASSLVQGTEAFF. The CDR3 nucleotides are TGTGCCAGCAGCTTAGTACAGGGGACTGAAGCTTTCTTT.